One and the same sample provided the 23 T cell receptor beta chains below, sequenced in a study of tumor and adjacent non-tumor tissue in lung cancer. A modified ARM-PCR protocol with three rounds of nested PCR amplified TCRbeta. One entry per CDR3 protein, called by TCRdb with MiXCR from the multiplex PCR reads. Among around 99,000 distinct CDR3 sequences listed, roughly 75% were seen once. The template was RNA from unsorted bulk tissue. The material sequenced was lung tumor tissue. The receptors stem from a woman in her sixties or seventies with non-small cell lung cancer.

Remarks on this clonotype: One end of the junction is discordant with germline, which a read error may explain. The V and J genes are TRBV4-3 and TRBJ1-3, with no clear D. The CDR3 is 14 amino acids. Germline V gene data show CDR1 as LGHNA and CDR2 as YSLEER. The CDR3 DNA follows: TGCGCCAGGAGCCAGCGGGGTCGGAGAAACACCATATATTTT. Protein product: CARSQRGRRNTIYF.

Of note for this clonotype: A read error may be the cause here, since a much bigger clone is one base away. The CDR3 loop reads CGSSPSPPPGQGNTEAFF. The CDR3 DNA reads as TGTGGCAGCAGTCCCAGTCCACCCCCGGGACAGGGGAACACTGAAGCTTTCTTT. The gene calls are TRBV6-2 or TRBV6-3 and TRBJ1-1, with 9 nucleotides matching TRBD1. From germline, CDR1 is MNHEY and CDR2 SVGEGT. This CDR3 is built from 18 residues.

This clonotype came up a few times. At one end the junction does not follow the germline gene, possibly because of a read error. J is TRBJ1-6 and V is TRBV11-2; D gene ambiguous. The CDR3 length is 13 residues. The germline gives CDR1 SGHAT, CDR2 FQNNGV. CDR3 residues: CASSLEGTVTLHF. CDR3 DNA: TGTGCCAGCAGCTTAGAGGGAACAGTGACACTCCACTTC.

With regard to this clonotype: An end of the junction does not agree with germline; a read error may underlie this. The rearrangement links TRBV20-1 to TRBJ1-1, with a tentative D call TRBD1 (6 bases). In germline, CDR1 is DFQATT, CDR2 SNEGSKA (reference sequence). CDR3 size: 16 residues. This chain's CDR3 is CSARDASRGDNTDAFF. Here the CDR3 DNA reads TGCAGTGCTAGAGATGCGTCAAGGGGGGATAACACTGACGCTTTCTTT.

This clonotype was detected ten times or more. CDR3 nucleotides: TGCAGTGTGGACCGGGAGGGCAATCAGCCCCAGCATTTT. Its protein product is CSVDREGNQPQHF. The chain carries TRBV20-1 and TRBJ1-5, with no clear D. Looked up from germline, CDR1 is DFQATT and CDR2 is SNEGSKA (reference sequence). V shed 7 bases and J shed 2 bases, with 12 bases lying between them. This CDR3 contains 13 residues.

This clonotype was counted between two and nine times. This rearrangement joins TRBV4-2 to TRBJ2-3; D is ambiguous. Germline V gene lookup returns CDR1 LGHNA and CDR2 YNFKEQ. V was cut by 1 base and J by 2 bases, with 13 bases left in between. The CDR3 totals 16 residues. For the CDR3, the DNA is TGTGCCAGCAGCCAAGTAAGTCTAGATACCACAGATACGCAGTATTTT. Amino acid sequence: CASSQVSLDTTDTQYF.

The chain employs TRBV6-5 and TRBJ2-1; D perhaps matches TRBD1 (5 bases). The CDR3 spans 15 residues. The germline V and J ends were trimmed by 7 bases and 5 bases, with 18 bases remaining between them. Germline lookup yields CDR1 MNHEY and CDR2 SVGAGI. In nucleotides, the CDR3 is TGTGCCAGCACCGCCCCCCAAGGGGATCACAATGAGCAGTTCTTC. Its protein is CASTAPQGDHNEQFF.

For this clonotype: An end of the junction differs from the germline gene, which may be a read error. The chain recombines TRBV20-1 with TRBJ2-1; the D gene is possibly TRBD1 (6 bases). The CDR3 runs 14 residues. Per the germline V gene, CDR1 is DFQATT and CDR2 is SNEGSKA (reference sequence). The DNA for the CDR3 is TGCAGCGCTAGTAGGCAGCAGGGGTCTAATGAGCAGTTCTTC. It is translated as CSASRQQGSNEQFF.

Turning to this clonotype: One end of the junction does not line up with germline, which may come from a read error. The chain couples TRBV6-1 to TRBJ2-5, with no clear D. This CDR3 has 14 residues. Germline CDR1 is MNHNS and CDR2 is SASEGT. The CDR3 nucleotides are TGTACCAGCAGTGTAGGCCGCCGAGGTGAGACCCAGTACTTC. It codes for CTSSVGRRGETQYF.

As to this clonotype: An end of the junction differs from the germline gene, which may be a read error. The chain joins TRBV5-1 to TRBJ2-1; possible D gene TRBD2, 5 bases. Germline V lookup: CDR1 SGHRS, CDR2 YFSETQ. This CDR3 is 15 amino acids long. CDR3 nucleotides: TGCGTCAGCGGCCCTGAAATCGGGTCATACAATGAGCAGTTCTTC. Translation gives CVSGPEIGSYNEQFF. Combining the CDR3 with reference TRBV5-1 and TRBJ2-1 gives the whole variable domain KAGVTQTPRYLIKTRGQQVTLSCSPISGHRSVSWYQQTPGQGLQFLFEYFSETQRNKGNFPGRFSGRQFSNSRSEMNVSTLELGDSALYLCVSGPEIGSYNEQFFGPGTRLTVL.

This clonotype was recorded a few times. The chain couples TRBV7-8 to TRBJ2-7, with D perhaps matching TRBD1 or TRBD2 (5 bases each). This CDR3 spans 15 amino acids. V was trimmed by 5 bases and J by 6 bases, leaving 20 bases between them. The germline V gene has CDR1 SGHVS and CDR2 FQNEAQ. The CDR3 here is CASSKGVGVLGEQYF. The CDR3 DNA is TGTGCCAGCAGCAAAGGGGTCGGGGTCCTTGGCGAGCAGTACTTC.

The chain employs TRBV4-3 and TRBJ1-6, with D possibly matching TRBD1 (5 bases). V was cut by 6 bases and J by 7 bases, with 16 bases left in between. There are 15 residues in the CDR3. CDR1 is LGHNA, CDR2 YSLEER, per germline. The CDR3 sequence: CASSRKGRVNSPLHF. The CDR3 nucleotides read TGCGCCAGCAGTCGGAAAGGCAGGGTAAATTCACCCCTCCACTTT.

This clonotype was detected only a few times. The rearrangement links TRBV20-1 to TRBJ2-7; 8 nucleotides align to TRBD1. J lost 9 bases, V lost 4 bases, and 14 bases had no gene match. Germline V CDR1 and CDR2: DFQATT, SNEGSKA (reference sequence). The CDR3 length is 14 residues. Written as DNA, the CDR3 is TGCAGTGCTATACTAGCAGGGGGCCTGAGTGGGCAGTACTTC. Its protein product is CSAILAGGLSGQYF.

A word on this clonotype: The junction departs from germline at one end; a sequencing error may be responsible. The chain is built from TRBV11-1 and TRBJ1-1; D is possibly TRBD1 (5 bases). The CDR3 covers 13 residues. Germline lookup yields CDR1 SGHAT and CDR2 FQDESV (reference sequence). The CDR3 DNA sequence: TGTGCGAACAGCCGGGACCGCAACACTAAAGCTTTCTTT. The encoded protein is CANSRDRNTKAFF.

Points on this clonotype: Mismatch with germline at one junction end may stem from a read error. V and J are TRBV10-3 and TRBJ1-2, with 8 nucleotides matching TRBD1. CDR1 is ENHRY and CDR2 is SYGVKD in the germline V gene. This CDR3 has 12 amino acids. The DNA for the CDR3 is TGTACCATCAGAGGGACAGGCTATGGCCACACCTTC. Translation: CTIRGTGYGHTF.

The chain couples TRBV5-6 to TRBJ2-1; a possible D gene is TRBD2 (5 bases). The V gene's germline CDR1 is SGHDT and CDR2 YYEEEE. V was shortened by 0 bases and J by 10 bases, with 20 bases between the two germline ends. The CDR3 totals 16 residues. The CDR3: CASSLGWSLAGNEQFF. CDR3 bases: TGTGCCAGCAGCTTGGGGTGGTCCCTAGCCGGGAACGAGCAGTTCTTC.

Notes on this clonotype: A much larger clonotype is one base distant, so this may be a read error. This sequence joins TRBV5-4 and TRBJ2-7; D unresolved. Looked up from germline, CDR1 is SGHNT and CDR2 is YYREEE (reference sequence). CDR3 size: 12 residues. V was cut by 4 bases and J by 4 bases, with 9 bases left in between. CDR3 loop: CASSMGTYEQYF. CDR3 coding DNA: TGTGCCAGCAGCATGGGAACTTACGAGCAGTACTTC.

For this clonotype: This may arise from a read error, as a much more abundant clone is one base away. The chain carries TRBV10-3 and TRBJ2-1; D not resolved. CDR3 size: 12 residues. Per the germline V gene, CDR1 is ENHRY and CDR2 is SYGVKD. Written as DNA, the CDR3 is TGTGCCATCAGTGAGTCTGGCAATGATCAGTTCTTC. It specifies CAISESGNDQFF.

The rearrangement links TRBV13 to TRBJ1-2; 9 nucleotides match TRBD1. The ends lost 5 bases at V and 7 bases at J; junction bases unmatched: 11. Germline V lookup: CDR1 PRHDT, CDR2 FYEKMQ (reference sequence). The CDR3 runs to 15 residues. In DNA form, the CDR3 reads TGTGCCAGCAGCCGCGCAACAGGGGGCGGGGGTGGCTACACCTTC. This translates into CASSRATGGGGGYTF. Variable domain in full (rest from reference TRBV13 and TRBJ1-2): AAGVIQSPRHLIKEKRETATLKCYPIPRHDTVYWYQQGPGQDPQFLISFYEKMQSDKGSIPDRFSAQQFSDYHSELNMSSLELGDSALYFCASSRATGGGGGYTFGSGTRLTVV.

The rearrangement links TRBV20-1 to TRBJ1-5, with unresolved D. The length of the CDR3 is 15 residues. CDR1 and CDR2 from the germline V gene are DFQATT and SNEGSKA (reference sequence). The CDR3 coding sequence is TGCTGTGTTAGAGATATAAAGGCGGAGAGTCAGCCCCAGCATTTT. Its translation: CCVRDIKAESQPQHF.

Regarding this clonotype: No conserved phenylalanine or tryptophan ends this CDR3, so it is likely a read error. No DNA is shown, since the ends of the CDR3 on it are uncertain; the CDR3 is the one TCRdb lists. The chain employs TRBV4-1 and TRBJ1-1; the table's D gene call, TRBD1, was not cross checked with the DNA. The germline V gene encodes CDR1 MGHRA and CDR2 YSYEKL. Both ends counted, the CDR3 spans 15 residues. The chain's CDR3 is CASSQGQGAKAEAFL.

With regard to this clonotype: Germline and junction disagree at one end, which may indicate a read error. The chain couples TRBV6-5 to TRBJ1-1, with a weak D call TRBD1 (5 bases). The germline V gene has CDR1 MNHEY and CDR2 SVGAGI. This CDR3 is 16 amino acids long. The chain's CDR3 is CANSYGTGRCGTEAFF. The CDR3, as DNA: TGTGCCAACAGTTACGGTACAGGCAGATGCGGCACTGAAGCTTTCTTT.

A word on this clonotype: An end of the junction differs from the germline gene, which may be a read error. CDR3 DNA sequence: TGTGCCTGGAGTGATGGACAGGGCTTTCAGCCCCACCATTTT. This gives the protein CAWSDGQGFQPHHF. This chain links TRBV30 with TRBJ1-5; 8 bases map to TRBD1. The CDR3 has 14 residues. Per germline, CDR1 GTSNPN and CDR2 SVGIG (reference sequence).